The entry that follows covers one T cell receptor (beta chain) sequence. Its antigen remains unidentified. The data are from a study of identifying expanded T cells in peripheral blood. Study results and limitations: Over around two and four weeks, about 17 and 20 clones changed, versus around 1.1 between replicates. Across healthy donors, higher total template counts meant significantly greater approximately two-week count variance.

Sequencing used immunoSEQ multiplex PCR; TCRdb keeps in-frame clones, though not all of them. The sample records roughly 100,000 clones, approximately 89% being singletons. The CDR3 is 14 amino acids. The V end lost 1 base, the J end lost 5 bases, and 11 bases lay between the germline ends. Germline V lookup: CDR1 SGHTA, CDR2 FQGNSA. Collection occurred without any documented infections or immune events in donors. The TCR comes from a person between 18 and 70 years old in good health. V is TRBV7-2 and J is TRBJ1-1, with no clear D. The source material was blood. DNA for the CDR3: TGTGCCAGCAGCTTAGACAGACGGGTAACTGAAGCTTTCTTT. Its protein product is CASSLDRRVTEAFF.